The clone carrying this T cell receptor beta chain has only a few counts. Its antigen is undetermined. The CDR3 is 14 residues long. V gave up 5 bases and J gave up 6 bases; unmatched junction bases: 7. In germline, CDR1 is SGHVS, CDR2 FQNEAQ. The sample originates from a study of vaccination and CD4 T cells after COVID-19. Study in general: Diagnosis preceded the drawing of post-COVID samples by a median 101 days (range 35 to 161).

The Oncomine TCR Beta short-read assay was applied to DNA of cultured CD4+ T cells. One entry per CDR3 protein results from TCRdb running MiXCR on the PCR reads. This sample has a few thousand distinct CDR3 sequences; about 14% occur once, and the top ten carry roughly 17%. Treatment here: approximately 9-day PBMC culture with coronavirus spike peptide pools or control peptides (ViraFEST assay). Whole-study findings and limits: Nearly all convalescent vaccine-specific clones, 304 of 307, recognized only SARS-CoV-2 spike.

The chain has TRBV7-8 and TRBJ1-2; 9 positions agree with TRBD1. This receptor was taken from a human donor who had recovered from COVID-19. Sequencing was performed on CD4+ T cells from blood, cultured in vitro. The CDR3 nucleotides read TGTGCCAGCAGCCTAACCCGACAGGGGGATGGCTACACCTTC. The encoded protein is CASSLTRQGDGYTF.